This T cell receptor beta chain appears in the sequencing data of a study of shared clonotypes between healthy human individuals. The protocol was immunoSEQ multiplex PCR, while the TCRdb copy is restricted to in-frame clones and leaves out a portion. This sample carries around 1.1 million clones, roughly 74% of them seen once, and the ten largest clones take roughly 0.57%. The length of the CDR3 is 16 residues. Germline assignment: CDR1 SGHRS and CDR2 YFSETQ. Between the trimmed V and J ends, which lost 0 bases and 0 bases, there was a span of 13 bases. The TCR originated in a man between 18 and 29 years old in good health. Some clones in this sample may be carry-over from other donors' samples. What was sequenced was memory CD4+ T cells from PBMCs. Documented subset: CD45RA-negative fraction. The chain is built from TRBV5-1 and TRBJ2-7; perhaps TRBD1 as D (5 bases). The chain's CDR3 is CASSLGTPTASYEQYF. The CDR3, as DNA: TGCGCCAGCAGCTTGGGGACACCGACCGCCTCCTACGAGCAGTACTTC.